The next 24 T cell receptor beta chains were all read from a single sample in a study of CD8 T cells in Susac syndrome. With random hexamers, reverse transcription was performed on roughly 0.5 to 1 ug of RNA. Via MiXCR, TCRdb re-called the immunoSEQ multiplex PCR reads, giving one row per CDR3 protein. The table lists a few hundred thousand distinct CDR3 sequences, about 91% of them singletons, with approximately 0.065% in the top ten. Input material: CD4+ T cells from PBMCs. These receptors were obtained from a human donor with multiple sclerosis.

CDR3 protein: CASGAAGQEQYF. The CDR3 nucleotides read TGCGCCAGCGGGGCTGCAGGGCAGGAGCAGTACTTC. V gene TRBV10-2 combines with J gene TRBJ2-7; D may be TRBD1 (5 bases). The CDR3 is 12 amino acids. Per germline, CDR1 WSHSY and CDR2 SAAADI. Between the trimmed V and J ends, which lost 8 bases and 7 bases, there was a span of 15 bases.

V is TRBV19 and J is TRBJ2-7; 8 bases agree with TRBD1. The CDR3 loop spans 14 amino acids. J was trimmed by 0 bases and V by 6 bases; bases with no gene match: 4. CDR1 and CDR2 (germline): LNHDA, SQIVND (reference sequence). The CDR3 reads CASRRDRSSYEQYF. DNA for the CDR3: TGTGCCAGTAGGCGGGACAGGAGCTCCTACGAGCAGTACTTC. The entire variable domain, with the rest obtained from reference TRBV19 and TRBJ2-7, is as follows: DGGITQSPKYLFRKEGQNVTLSCEQNLNHDAMYWYRQDPGQGLRLIYYSQIVNDFQKGDIAEGYSVSREKKESFPLTVTSAQKNPTAFYLCASRRDRSSYEQYFGPGTRLTVT.

This clonotype has more than one count but fewer than ten. The rearrangement links TRBV6-2 or TRBV6-3 to TRBJ2-7; D remains unclear. Germline-derived CDR1 and CDR2 are MNHEY and SVGEGT. The CDR3 length is 11 residues. Trimming shortened V by 6 bases and J by 4 bases, and 7 bases separated the two germline ends. The CDR3: CASSPNYEQYF. Here the CDR3 DNA reads TGTGCCAGCAGCCCCAATTACGAGCAGTACTTC.

The chain uses TRBV7-9 and TRBJ2-7; 9 bases are shared with TRBD1. This CDR3 contains 16 residues. CDR1 is SEHNR and CDR2 is FQNEAQ in the germline V gene (reference sequence). With V trimmed by 1 base and J by 2 bases, 6 bases remained unmatched. The CDR3 bases are TGTGCCAGCAGCTTAGGAGGGACAGGGCCTCCCTACGAGCAGTACTTC. Amino acids: CASSLGGTGPPYEQYF. The full variable domain, rest sourced from reference TRBV7-9 and TRBJ2-7, is DTGVSQNPRHKITKRGQNVTFRCDPISEHNRLYWYRQTLGQGPEFLTYFQNEAQLEKSRLLSDRFSAERPKGSFSTLEIQRTEQGDSAMYLCASSLGGTGPPYEQYFGPGTRLTVT.

The rearrangement uses TRBV6-5 and TRBJ2-3; TRBD2 might be the D (7 bases). The ends were cut back, 10 bases at V and 8 bases at J, with 19 bases in the middle. This CDR3 has 13 residues. Germline V gene lookup returns CDR1 MNHEY and CDR2 SVGAGI. The CDR3 region is CAIGMGGPGTQYF. The DNA for the CDR3 is TGTGCCATCGGAATGGGGGGGCCCGGTACGCAGTATTTT.

The V gene is TRBV6-5, the J gene TRBJ1-1; no reliable D call. The germline V gene encodes CDR1 MNHEY and CDR2 SVGAGI. The CDR3 runs to 13 residues. V shed 8 bases and J shed 1 base, with 11 bases lying between them. CDR3 DNA: TGTGCCAGCCGGAAAACTGCGAACACTGAAGCTTTCTTT. Residues: CASRKTANTEAFF.

The genes are TRBV20-1 and TRBJ1-3; no clear D. Germline CDR1 reads DFQATT; CDR2 reads SNEGSKA (reference sequence). This CDR3 comprises 12 residues. The V end was cut by 5 bases, the J end by 3 bases, with 8 bases between. In DNA, the CDR3 is TGCAGTGCTCGGACCGGTGGAAACACCATATATTTT. This translates into CSARTGGNTIYF.

This clonotype turned up a few times. The chain links TRBV2 to TRBJ2-7; TRBD1 aligns across 7 bases. The CDR3 has 14 residues. Germline V gene sequence: CDR1 SNHLY, CDR2 FYNNEI. V lost 7 bases, J lost 0 bases, and 6 bases stayed unmatched. CDR3 DNA sequence: TGTGCCAGCAAGAAGACAGGGACCTCCTACGAGCAGTACTTC. Translated: CASKKTGTSYEQYF.

The CDR3 loop reads CAWSGDRWQPQHF. CDR3 DNA: TGTGCCTGGAGTGGGGACAGGTGGCAGCCCCAGCATTTT. This chain joins TRBV30 and TRBJ1-5; 8 bases map to TRBD1. This CDR3 is built from 13 residues. J lost 7 bases, V lost 1 base, and 3 bases had no gene match. Germline assignment: CDR1 GTSNPN and CDR2 SVGIG (reference sequence).

V is TRBV10-3 and J is TRBJ2-5, with 11 bases that match TRBD2. The V and J ends lost 7 bases and 3 bases, in that order; junction bases with no gene match: 16. Germline V gene lookup returns CDR1 ENHRY and CDR2 SYGVKD. This CDR3 has 18 amino acids. The CDR3 loop is CAIKRGAGTSGGKETQYF. The CDR3 region has the DNA TGTGCCATCAAAAGAGGCGCCGGGACTAGCGGAGGCAAAGAGACCCAGTACTTC.

The chain links TRBV23-1 to TRBJ1-5; D is unresolved. TRBV23-1 is an ORF for which the function is uncertain. This CDR3 contains 18 residues. Trimming cost V 0 bases and J 0 bases, with 15 bases left between them. Here the CDR3 DNA reads TGCGCCAGCAGTCAATCACACCGGGTCCGCCATAGCAATCAGCCCCAGCATTTT. Translation gives CASSQSHRVRHSNQPQHF.

This sequence joins TRBV5-4 and TRBJ1-4; TRBD1 agrees at 7 bases. The CDR3 consists of 15 residues. CDR1 and CDR2 (germline): SGHNT, YYREEE (reference sequence). Trimming cost V 2 bases and J 8 bases; bases outside gene matches: 9. Here the CDR3 reads CASSFDRALGEKLFF. In nucleotides, the CDR3 is TGTGCCAGCAGCTTCGACAGGGCATTGGGAGAAAAACTGTTTTTT.

The CDR3 sequence: CASSRTVTNEKLFF. The CDR3 DNA sequence: TGCGCCAGCAGCCGGACAGTAACTAATGAAAAACTGTTTTTT. The rearrangement links TRBV4-1 to TRBJ1-4; D perhaps matches TRBD1 (6 bases). Germline CDR1 reads MGHRA; CDR2 reads YSYEKL. This CDR3 has 14 residues. The V end was cut by 4 bases, the J end by 1 base, with 7 bases between.

The chain links TRBV5-6 to TRBJ2-1; D remains ambiguous. Germline V gene data show CDR1 as SGHDT and CDR2 as YYEEEE. V lost 1 base to trimming and J lost 8 bases, with 13 bases between them. This CDR3 region has 14 residues. The CDR3 DNA is TGTGCCAGCAGCTTGTCCCAGCCTCACGATGAGCAGTTCTTC. The encoded protein is CASSLSQPHDEQFF.

The rearrangement links TRBV6-5 to TRBJ2-2; D not certain. CDR3 size: 15 residues. V lost 2 bases, J lost 0 bases, and 7 bases lay in between. Germline V CDR1 and CDR2: MNHEY, SVGAGI. The chain's CDR3 is CASSYVRPNTGELFF. For the CDR3, the DNA is TGTGCCAGCAGTTACGTTCGGCCGAACACCGGGGAGCTGTTTTTT.

The chain uses TRBV4-3 and TRBJ2-5; tentative D call: TRBD1 (6 bases). The CDR3 is made up of 16 amino acids. Deletions cut 1 base from V and 5 bases from J, with 17 bases between. The germline V gene has CDR1 LGHNA and CDR2 YSLEER. This CDR3 reads CASSQAVEGRGETQYF. Written as DNA, the CDR3 is TGCGCCAGCAGCCAAGCCGTAGAGGGAAGGGGGGAGACCCAGTACTTC.

This chain connects TRBV6-1 to TRBJ1-1; no clear D gene. The CDR3 has 14 residues. The V end was cut by 6 bases, the J end by 2 bases, with 13 bases between. Looked up from germline, CDR1 is MNHNS and CDR2 is SASEGT. CDR3 nucleotide sequence: TGTGCCAGCAGAGTCGGGTCGGGAAACACTGAAGCTTTCTTT. Protein: CASRVGSGNTEAFF.

The chain joins TRBV14 to TRBJ1-1; possible D gene TRBD1, 6 bases. V lost 4 bases, J lost 0 bases, and 30 bases lay in between. CDR3 length: 21 residues. The germline V gene encodes CDR1 SGHDN and CDR2 FVKESK. In DNA, the CDR3 is TGTGCCAGCAGCCCCCCGGCGGGGATATCGGACCAGGGGATAATGAACACTGAAGCTTTCTTT. Its protein is CASSPPAGISDQGIMNTEAFF. Complete variable domain (other parts from reference TRBV14 and TRBJ1-1): EAGVTQFPSHSVIEKGQTVTLRCDPISGHDNLYWYRRVMGKEIKFLLHFVKESKQDESGMPNNRFLAERTGGTYSTLKVQPAELEDSGVYFCASSPPAGISDQGIMNTEAFFGQGTRLTVV.

The chain joins TRBV10-3 to TRBJ1-1; tentative D call: TRBD1 (5 bases). Trimming cost V 7 bases and J 5 bases, with 20 bases left between them. CDR1 is ENHRY, CDR2 SYGVKD, per germline. The CDR3 consists of 15 residues. This CDR3 reads CAITADRGGGTEAFF. DNA of the CDR3: TGTGCCATCACCGCGGATCGGGGGGGAGGGACTGAAGCTTTCTTT.

This clonotype was found once. This chain links TRBV7-3 with TRBJ2-1; D ambiguous. V was trimmed by 4 bases and J by 6 bases, leaving 13 bases between them. The CDR3 spans 14 residues. Germline values: CDR1 SGHTA, CDR2 FQGTGA. CDR3 in amino acids: CASSSGQPGNEQFF. The CDR3 DNA reads TGTGCCAGCAGCTCGGGCCAGCCCGGCAATGAGCAGTTCTTC.

The V gene is TRBV19, the J gene TRBJ1-2; D gene unclear. V was pared by 8 bases and J by 2 bases, with 18 bases between. In germline, CDR1 is LNHDA, CDR2 SQIVND (reference sequence). The CDR3 is 15 residues long. This chain's CDR3 is CASRAGGGGNYGYTF. CDR3 in DNA: TGTGCCAGTCGGGCCGGAGGAGGAGGCAACTATGGCTACACCTTC.

V and J are TRBV15 and TRBJ2-5; D is undetermined. The CDR3 has 14 residues. Trimming left V 3 bases short and J 5 bases short, with 13 bases between. Germline CDR1 LNHNV, CDR2 YYDKDF (reference sequence). CDR3 DNA sequence: TGTGCCACCAGCAGGACATCGAACGGGGAGACCCAGTACTTC. Translation: CATSRTSNGETQYF.

The table lists this clonotype with a count of one. The chain carries TRBV3-1 and TRBJ2-3; the match to TRBD2 covers 10 bases. J was trimmed by 1 base and V by 0 bases; bases with no gene match: 13. The CDR3 totals 20 residues. Germline V gene lookup returns CDR1 LGHDT and CDR2 YNNKEL (reference sequence). This CDR3 is CASSQDVAGGYREGTDTQYF. Written as DNA, the CDR3 is TGTGCCAGCAGCCAAGATGTAGCGGGAGGCTATCGAGAGGGCACAGATACGCAGTATTTT.

The rearrangement uses TRBV29-1 and TRBJ1-1; no clear D. The CDR3 spans 11 residues. The V end was cut by 6 bases, the J end by 5 bases, with 10 bases between. The germline gives CDR1 SQVTM, CDR2 ANQGSEA. The CDR3 sequence: CSVHSSTEAFF. CDR3 DNA sequence: TGCAGCGTGCACTCGTCGACTGAAGCTTTCTTT. The entire variable domain, with the rest obtained from reference TRBV29-1 and TRBJ1-1, is as follows: SAVISQKPSRDICQRGTSLTIQCQVDSQVTMMFWYRQQPGQSLTLIATANQGSEATYESGFVIDKFPISRPNLTFSTLTVSNMSPEDSSIYLCSVHSSTEAFFGQGTRLTVV.